The present T cell receptor (beta chain) was sequenced within a study of PD-1 blockade in classical Hodgkin lymphoma. Germline loops: CDR1 MNHNY, CDR2 SVGAGI (reference sequence). V trimming: 2 bases; J trimming: 8 bases; junction bases outside the gene matches: 12. The CDR3 is 16 residues long. Sequencing used immunoSEQ multiplex PCR; TCRdb keeps in-frame clones, though not all of them. Here the sample spans about 19,000 clones, over 75% being singletons. Comment on this clone: Its matching antigen is unknown.

Time point in this sample: cycle 4 day 1 (C4D1), after about 6 weeks of nivolumab. All patients relapsed after autologous stem cell transplantation, and brentuximab vedotin exposure varied. Findings and caveats of the study: There remain no defined causes for the repertoire differences, which possibly reflect disease activity or prior therapy.

This clonotype was sampled from a human donor with classical Hodgkin lymphoma. Sequencing was performed on peripheral blood mononuclear cells (PBMCs), taken before the fourth cycle of nivolumab. V usage is TRBV6-6 and J usage is TRBJ2-1; 7 bases agree with TRBD1. The CDR3 nucleotides are TGTGCCAGCAGTTACACAGAACCTACCGACAGGGATGAGCAGTTCTTC. Amino acids: CASSYTEPTDRDEQFF.